This TCR beta chain originates from a study of CD8+ T cells in alopecia areata. Study-wide context: Tofacitinib administration to treated patients was oral, at 5 to 10 mg twice daily. Once tofacitinib had been taken for 6 to 18 months, 6 months off drug followed. The SALT score measured affected scalp surface percentage in treated patients.

Treatment meaning: oral pan-JAK inhibitor, 5-10 mg twice daily. Lesional scalp tissue (obtained by punch biopsy) and peripheral blood were collected from alopecia areata patients. V lost 4 bases and J lost 0, with 13 bases in between. There are 17 residues in the CDR3. Per the germline V gene, CDR1 is SNHLY and CDR2 is FYNNEI. Following extraction, RNA underwent reverse transcription to cDNA, which served as the sequencing template. Sequencing was performed with immunoSEQ multiplex PCR; in TCRdb, only in-frame clones are kept and a portion is missing. This sample has about 260,000 clones, with roughly 63% found just once.

The receptor was derived from a human donor with alopecia areata. Sequencing used CD4+ T cells sorted from blood, obtained between weeks 51 and 54, from a patient treated with tofacitinib. This chain joins TRBV2 and TRBJ2-6, with D possibly being TRBD1 (6 bases). The DNA of the CDR3 is TGTGCCAGCAGTGGGTCAGGGGAGAGCTCTGGGGCCAACGTCCTGACTTTC. Residues: CASSGSGESSGANVLTF.